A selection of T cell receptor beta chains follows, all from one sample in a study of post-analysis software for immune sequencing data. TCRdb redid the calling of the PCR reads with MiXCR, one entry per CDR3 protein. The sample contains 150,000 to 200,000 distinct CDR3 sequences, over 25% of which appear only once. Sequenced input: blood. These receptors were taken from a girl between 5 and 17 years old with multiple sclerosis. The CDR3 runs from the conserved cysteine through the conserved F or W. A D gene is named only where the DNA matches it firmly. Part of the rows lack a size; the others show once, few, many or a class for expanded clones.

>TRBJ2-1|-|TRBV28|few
CASSQYQGSSSYNEQFF
TGTGCCAGCAGTCAGTATCAGGGGAGTAGCTCCTACAATGAGCAGTTCTTC
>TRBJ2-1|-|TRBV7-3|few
CASSNPGQHNEQFF
TGTGCCAGCAGCAACCCGGGACAACACAATGAGCAGTTCTTC
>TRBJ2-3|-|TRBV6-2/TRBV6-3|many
CASSYEGGDTQYF
TGTGCCAGCAGTTACGAGGGTGGAGATACGCAGTATTTT
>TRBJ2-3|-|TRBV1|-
CTSSGDPKGTDTQYF
TGCACCAGCAGCGGAGACCCAAAAGGCACAGATACGCAGTATTTT
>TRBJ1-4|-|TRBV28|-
CANSSPGRTNEKLFF
TGTGCCAACAGTTCCCCAGGGAGAACTAATGAAAAACTGTTTTTT
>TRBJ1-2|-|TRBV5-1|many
CASSLAGSDGYTF
TGCGCCAGCAGCTTGGCAGGGAGCGATGGCTACACCTTC
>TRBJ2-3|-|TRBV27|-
CASSPGQSTDTQYF
TGTGCCAGCAGTCCTGGACAGAGCACAGATACGCAGTATTTT
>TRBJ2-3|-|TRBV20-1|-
CSARHPPDTQYF
TGCAGTGCTAGACATCCCCCAGATACGCAGTATTTT
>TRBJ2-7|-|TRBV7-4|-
CASSSTPGGGLSYNEQYF
TGTGCCAGCAGCTCAACCCCCGGCGGCGGGCTGTCCTACAATGAGCAGTACTTC
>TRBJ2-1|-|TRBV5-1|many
CASRALAGDNEQFF
TGCGCCAGCCGGGCTTTGGCGGGTGACAATGAGCAGTTCTTC
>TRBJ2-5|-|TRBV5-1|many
CASSLEMGETQYF
TGCGCCAGCAGCCTGGAGATGGGAGAGACCCAGTACTTC
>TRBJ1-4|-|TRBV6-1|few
CASSPVGGSRTNEKLFF
TGTGCCAGCAGCCCGGTCGGCGGGTCCAGGACTAATGAAAAACTGTTTTTT
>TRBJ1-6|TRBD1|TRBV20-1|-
CSAKRHRGRNSPLHF
TGCAGTGCTAAACGTCACAGGGGGCGCAACTCACCCCTCCACTTT
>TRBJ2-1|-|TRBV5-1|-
CASTSNSVSYNVQFF
TGCGCCAGCACCTCGAACTCGGTTTCCTACAATGTGCAGTTCTTC
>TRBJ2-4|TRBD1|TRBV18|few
CASSWGQGAIQYF
TGTGCCAGCTCATGGGGACAGGGAGCCATTCAGTACTTC
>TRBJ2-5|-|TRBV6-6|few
CASSWDGGHLLSETQYF
TGTGCCAGCAGTTGGGATGGTGGACATCTCCTTTCTGAGACCCAGTACTTC
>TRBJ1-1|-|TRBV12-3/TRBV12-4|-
CASFDPWVAEAFF
TGTGCCAGCTTCGATCCATGGGTAGCTGAAGCTTTCTTT
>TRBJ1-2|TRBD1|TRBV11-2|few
CASSLSGTGASNYGYTF
TGTGCCAGCAGCTTATCCGGGACAGGGGCCTCTAACTATGGCTACACCTTC
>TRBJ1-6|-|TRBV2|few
CASSGISYNSPLHF
TGTGCCAGCAGTGGTATCTCCTATAATTCACCCCTCCACTTT
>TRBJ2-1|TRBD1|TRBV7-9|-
CASSLTGGNEQFF
TGTGCCAGCAGTCTGACAGGGGGGAATGAGCAGTTCTTC
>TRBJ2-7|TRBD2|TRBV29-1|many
CSVCHGGAYEQYF
TGCAGCGTGTGCCACGGGGGGGCCTACGAGCAGTACTTC
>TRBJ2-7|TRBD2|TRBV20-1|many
CGGDCFYEQYF
TGCGGGGGGGACTGCTTCTACGAGCAGTACTTC
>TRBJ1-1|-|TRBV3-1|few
CASSQEGPEAFF
TGTGCCAGCAGCCAAGAGGGGCCTGAAGCTTTCTTT
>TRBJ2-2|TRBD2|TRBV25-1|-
CASSPSGRPAGELFF
TGTGCCAGCAGTCCTAGCGGGAGGCCCGCCGGGGAGCTGTTTTTT
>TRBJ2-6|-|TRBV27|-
CASSDSGANVLTF
TGTGCCAGCAGTGACTCTGGGGCCAACGTCCTGACTTTC
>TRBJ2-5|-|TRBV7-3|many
CASSATPGRTQETQYF
TGTGCCAGCAGCGCGACGCCGGGACGCACACAAGAGACCCAGTACTTC
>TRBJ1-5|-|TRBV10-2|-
CASSGFWDQPQHF
TGCGCCAGCAGTGGATTTTGGGATCAGCCCCAGCATTTT
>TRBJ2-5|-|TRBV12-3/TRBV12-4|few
CASSSQTQYF
TGTGCCAGCAGTTCCCAGACCCAGTACTTC
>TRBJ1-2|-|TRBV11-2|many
CASSETYGYTF
TGTGCCAGCAGCGAGACCTATGGCTACACCTTC
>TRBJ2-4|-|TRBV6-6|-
CASSYSRVSYNEQYF
TGTGCCAGCAGTTACTCGCGAGTGTCCTACAATGAGCAGTACTTC
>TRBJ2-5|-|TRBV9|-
CASSVWGHQETQYF
TGTGCCAGCAGCGTCTGGGGGCATCAAGAGACCCAGTACTTC
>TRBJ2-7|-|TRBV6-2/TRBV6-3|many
CASSYEGLYEQYF
TGTGCCAGCAGTTACGAAGGGTTGTACGAGCAGTACTTC
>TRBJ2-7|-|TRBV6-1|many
CASLQGKSYEQYF
TGTGCCAGTTTGCAGGGGAAATCCTACGAGCAGTACTTC
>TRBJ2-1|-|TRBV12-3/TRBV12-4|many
CASSPGKRQLNEQFF
TGTGCCAGCAGCCCGGGGAAGCGGCAACTCAATGAGCAGTTCTTC
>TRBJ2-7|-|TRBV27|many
CASSFTGRARSYEQYF
TGTGCCAGCAGTTTTACCGGGCGGGCCCGATCCTACGAGCAGTACTTC
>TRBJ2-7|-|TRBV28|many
CASSRNSYEQYF
TGTGCCAGCAGCCGAAACTCCTACGAGCAGTACTTC
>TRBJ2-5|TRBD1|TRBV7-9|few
CASRPATGQGCETQYF
TGTGCCAGCAGGCCCGCGACGGGACAGGGATGTGAGACCCAGTACTTC
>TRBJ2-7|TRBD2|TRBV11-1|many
CASSQQTSGRSHYYEQYF
TGTGCCAGCAGCCAACAGACTAGCGGGAGGTCACACTACTACGAGCAGTACTTC
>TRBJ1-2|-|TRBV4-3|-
CASSQELNRYGYTF
TGCGCCAGCAGCCAAGAACTCAACCGCTATGGCTACACCTTC
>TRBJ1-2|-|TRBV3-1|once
CAGRQEDGYGYTF
TGTGCCGGCAGACAGGAAGACGGCTATGGCTACACCTTC
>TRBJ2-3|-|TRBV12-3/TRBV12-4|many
CASSLGISDTQYF
TGTGCCAGCAGTTTAGGGATCTCAGATACGCAGTATTTT
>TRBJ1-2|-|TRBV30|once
CAWSQGGWDYGYTF
TGTGCCTGGAGTCAGGGAGGTTGGGACTATGGCTACACCTTC
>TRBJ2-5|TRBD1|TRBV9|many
CASSRGTALQETQYF
TGTGCCAGCAGCCGAGGGACAGCCTTACAAGAGACCCAGTACTTC
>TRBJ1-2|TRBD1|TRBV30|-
CAWSTGTVYGYTF
TGTGCCTGGAGTACGGGGACAGTCTATGGCTACACCTTC
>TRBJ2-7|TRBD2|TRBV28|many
CASSSAGGYEQYF
TGTGCCAGCAGTTCAGCGGGAGGGTACGAGCAGTACTTC
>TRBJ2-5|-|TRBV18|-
CASSPPVASPRETQYF
TGTGCCAGCTCACCACCAGTGGCCTCCCCTCGAGAGACCCAGTACTTC
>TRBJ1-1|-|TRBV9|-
CASSVGHSTEAFF
TGTGCCAGCAGCGTCGGGCACTCCACTGAAGCTTTCTTT
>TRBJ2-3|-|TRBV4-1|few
CASSQERGDTQYF
TGCGCCAGCAGCCAAGAGAGGGGGGATACGCAGTATTTT
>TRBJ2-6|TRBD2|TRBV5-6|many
CASSLGAGGPVTGANVLTF
TGTGCCAGCAGCTTGGGCGCGGGAGGGCCGGTAACTGGGGCCAACGTCCTGACTTTC
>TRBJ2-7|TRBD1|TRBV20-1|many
CSAQHTGGNYEQYF
TGCAGTGCTCAGCACACAGGGGGCAACTACGAGCAGTACTTC
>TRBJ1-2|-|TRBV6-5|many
CASSYPGGYTF
TGTGCCAGCAGTTACCCTGGAGGCTACACCTTC
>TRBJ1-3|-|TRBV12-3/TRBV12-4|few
CASSLFGGNTIYF
TGTGCCAGCAGTTTATTTGGAGGGAACACCATATATTTT
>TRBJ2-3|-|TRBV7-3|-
CASSFDRYTDTQYF
TGTGCCAGCAGCTTCGACAGGTACACAGATACGCAGTATTTT
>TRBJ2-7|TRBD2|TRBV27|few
CASRLTSRGSYEQYF
TGTGCCAGCAGGTTGACTAGCCGCGGGTCGTACGAGCAGTACTTC
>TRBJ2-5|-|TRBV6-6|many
CASSYSMAPLETQYF
TGTGCCAGCAGTTATTCAATGGCACCCCTAGAGACCCAGTACTTC
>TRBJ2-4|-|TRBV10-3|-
CAISDPGPESDIQYF
TGTGCCATCAGTGACCCGGGGCCGGAATCGGACATTCAGTACTTC
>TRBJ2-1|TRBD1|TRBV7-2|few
CASSLTGDKYNEQFF
TGTGCCAGCAGCCTGACAGGGGATAAGTACAATGAGCAGTTCTTC
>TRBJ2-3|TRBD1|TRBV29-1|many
CSVEEGDRAFWLGTQYF
TGCAGCGTTGAAGAGGGCGACAGGGCTTTTTGGTTGGGTACGCAGTATTTT
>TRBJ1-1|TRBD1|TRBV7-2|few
CASSLDGGGFAEAFF
TGTGCCAGCAGCTTAGATGGAGGGGGCTTTGCTGAAGCTTTCTTT
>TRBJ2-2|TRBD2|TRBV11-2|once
CASSFRLAGGKGELFF
TGTGCCAGCAGTTTCCGACTAGCGGGAGGGAAAGGGGAGCTGTTTTTT